This passage covers 3 T cell receptor beta chains from one sample sequenced in a study of cytomegalovirus exposure and HLA in healthy donors. PCR involved 60 Vbeta and 13 Jbeta primers. Measured with immunoSEQ multiplex PCR; TCRdb has only the in-frame clones, and not every one. This sample has around 130,000 clones, with 65% to 75% found just once. The specimen was PBMCs. The receptors originated from a man between 35 and 55 years old in good health and CMV-seropositive.

This clone has more than one count but fewer than ten. V is TRBV6-5 and J is TRBJ1-1; tentatively, D is TRBD1 (5 bases). This CDR3 region has 12 residues. Germline-derived CDR1 and CDR2 are MNHEY and SVGAGI. Deletions cut 5 bases from V and 5 bases from J, with 9 bases between. This CDR3 is CASSHGGTEAFF. The CDR3 DNA is TGTGCCAGCAGTCACGGGGGGACTGAAGCTTTCTTT.

This chain connects TRBV2 to TRBJ1-4, with a weak D call TRBD1 (6 bases). Germline V gene data show CDR1 as SNHLY and CDR2 as FYNNEI. V lost 2 bases to trimming and J lost 6 bases, with 13 bases between them. CDR3 size: 15 residues. The CDR3 region is CASSERGGAYEKLFF. DNA for the CDR3: TGTGCCAGCAGTGAAAGGGGGGGGGCTTATGAAAAACTGTTTTTT.

The gene calls are TRBV5-6 and TRBJ1-3; a weak D match, TRBD1 (6 bases). Germline loops: CDR1 SGHDT, CDR2 YYEEEE. CDR3 size: 15 residues. Trimming took 1 base from V and 0 from J, leaving 8 bases between them. The CDR3 reads CASSLQGSSGNTIYF. CDR3 in DNA: TGTGCCAGCAGCTTGCAGGGGAGCTCTGGAAACACCATATATTTT.